This T cell receptor (beta chain) comes out of a study of a mutant IDH1 vaccine in newly diagnosed glioma. In the study overall: Each patient was administered eight vaccinations, scheduled in weeks 1, 3, 5, 7, 11, 15, 19 and 23. Vaccines began 4-6 weeks after radiotherapy alone, or with temozolomide cycles. Pretreatment consisted of radiotherapy, temozolomide, or both, with most receiving both. Findings of the study overall: There were vaccine-induced immune responses in roughly 93% of the patients.

Some clones are missing from TCRdb's copy, which holds only in-frame ones; the method was immunoSEQ multiplex PCR. This table has under 85,000 clones, around 83% appearing once. Regarding this clone: Its antigen is unknown.

Sample time point: week 23, last vaccination. Topical imiquimod accompanied each vaccine dose, which consisted of 300 ug of mutant IDH1 20-mer peptide. The V end was cut by 2 bases, the J end by 7 bases, with 9 bases between. Germline-derived CDR1 and CDR2 are SGHKS and YYEKEE (reference sequence). This CDR3 has 12 residues. The chain recombines TRBV5-5 with TRBJ1-2; a weak D match, TRBD1 (6 bases). The sequences come from PBMCs, collected from a glioma patient whose treatment included an IDH1 peptide vaccine. This clonotype originated in a woman aged 50 to 60 with glioma. The CDR3 nucleotides read TGTGCCAGCAGCTTTGGGGGCGGTGGCTACACCTTC. Its translation is CASSFGGGGYTF. Full variable domain (remainder filled in from reference TRBV5-5 and TRBJ1-2): DAGVTQSPTHLIKTRGQQVTLRCSPISGHKSVSWYQQVLGQGPQFIFQYYEKEERGRGNFPDRFSARQFPNYSSELNVNALLLGDSALYLCASSFGGGGYTFGSGTRLTVV.